This T cell receptor (beta chain) was sequenced during a study of T cells in Graves' hyperthyroidism and ophthalmopathy. Study information: Peripheral blood sampling occurred at initial diagnosis, before any treatment.

This clonotype was seen at least ten times. TCR beta CDR3 sequences were amplified from RNA transcripts. With the HTBI primer set, the TCR CDR3 went through a first round of RT-PCR. TCRdb itself ran the multiplex PCR reads through MiXCR, one entry per CDR3 protein. There are approximately 720,000 distinct CDR3 sequences in the sample; around a sixth occur only once, and approximately 15% lies in the top ten. The CDR3 has 13 amino acids. J lost 7 bases, V lost 6 bases, and 6 bases had no gene match. In germline, CDR1 is MNHNS, CDR2 SASEGT. This TCR derives from a woman aged 50 to 65 with Graves' hyperthyroidism that later progressed to Graves' ophthalmopathy. The chain links TRBV6-1 to TRBJ1-1; 9 bases line up with TRBD1. Material for sequencing was blood. CDR3 in DNA: TGTGCCAGCAGCGTGGACAGGGGCGGTGAAGCTTTCTTT. It encodes CASSVDRGGEAFF.